This passage covers 28 T cell receptor beta chains from one sample sequenced in a study of identical twins. Via MiXCR, TCRdb re-called the 5' RACE reads, giving one row per CDR3 protein. The sample records 250,000 to 300,000 distinct CDR3 sequences, around 8.8% being singletons. These data also featured in a second study, about yellow fever vaccine responses in identical twins.

Specimen: CD8+ T cells sorted from blood. Receptor source: a woman between 18 and 30 years old in good health.

This clonotype was seen at least ten times. This chain uses TRBV29-1 with TRBJ2-7; 8 bases align to TRBD1. CDR1 is SQVTM, CDR2 ANQGSEA, per germline. The CDR3 contains 13 residues. The J segment lost 4 bases and the V segment lost 2 bases, leaving 4 bases of the junction unmatched. CDR3 sequence reads: CSVEWTGKYEQYF. DNA of the CDR3: TGCAGCGTTGAATGGACAGGGAAGTACGAGCAGTACTTC.

This clonotype showed up many times. The chain joins TRBV12-3 or TRBV12-4 to TRBJ2-1; maybe TRBD2 (5 bases). V was clipped by 0 bases and J by 2 bases, with 11 bases between them. The CDR3 length is 16 residues. The CDR3: CASSLALERPYNEQFF. As DNA, the CDR3 is TGTGCCAGCAGTTTAGCTCTCGAGCGGCCCTACAATGAGCAGTTCTTC.

This clonotype was found a few times. This sequence joins TRBV7-6 and TRBJ2-1, with D perhaps matching TRBD1 or TRBD2 (7 bases each). Germline V lookup: CDR1 SGHVS, CDR2 FNYEAQ. Deletions cut 3 bases from V and 4 bases from J, with 13 bases between. This CDR3 region has 15 residues. The CDR3 DNA follows: TGTGCCAGCAGCTTTCCCCAGGGGGGGTACAATGAGCAGTTCTTC. Protein: CASSFPQGGYNEQFF. Combining the CDR3 with reference TRBV7-6 and TRBJ2-1 gives the whole variable domain GAGVSQSPRYKVTKRGQDVALRCDPISGHVSLYWYRQALGQGPEFLTYFNYEAQQDKSGLPNDRFSAERPEGSISTLTIQRTEQRDSAMYRCASSFPQGGYNEQFFGPGTRLTVL.

This clonotype was picked up a small number of times. The rearrangement uses TRBV27 and TRBJ2-5, with TRBD1 identical over 9 bases. From germline, CDR1 is MNHEY and CDR2 SMNVEV (reference sequence). This CDR3 has 16 amino acids. The trim removed 6 bases at V and 1 base at J, leaving 9 bases unmatched. This CDR3 is CASSSARDRAQETQYF. The DNA of the CDR3 is TGTGCCAGCAGCTCAGCTCGGGACAGGGCCCAAGAGACCCAGTACTTC.

This clonotype showed up just a few times. The chain recombines TRBV18 with TRBJ2-2; TRBD1 aligns across 7 bases. V lost 0 bases and J lost 1; bases outside the gene matches: 2. This CDR3 contains 16 residues. CDR1 and CDR2 from the germline V gene are KGHSH and LQKENI. The CDR3 bases are TGTGCCAGCTCACCACCCGACAGGGAGAACACCGGGGAGCTGTTTTTT. The encoded protein is CASSPPDRENTGELFF.

In its sample, this clonotype was seen a few times. The V gene is TRBV27, the J gene TRBJ2-7, with 7 positions matching TRBD1. The CDR3 spans 14 residues. Germline CDR1 MNHEY, CDR2 SMNVEV (reference sequence). V lost 6 bases and J lost 3; bases outside the gene matches: 8. The CDR3 region is CASRPRQGNYEQYF. The CDR3 DNA sequence: TGTGCCAGCAGGCCCAGACAGGGTAACTACGAGCAGTACTTC.

A few counts support this clonotype. V and J are TRBV7-9 and TRBJ2-7, with TRBD2 identical over 12 bases. V lost 2 bases to trimming and J lost 7 bases; unmatched junction nucleotides: 9. CDR3 size: 16 residues. Looked up from germline, CDR1 is SEHNR and CDR2 is FQNEAQ (reference sequence). The DNA of the CDR3 is TGTGCCAGCAGCTTATCACTAGCGGGAGGACCGGGGGAGCAGTACTTC. This codes for CASSLSLAGGPGEQYF.

The V call is TRBV29-1, the J call TRBJ2-1, with D unresolved. CDR1 SQVTM and CDR2 ANQGSEA come from the germline V gene. The CDR3 sequence is 14 residues long. V lost 4 bases, J lost 0 bases, and 10 bases lay in between. The CDR3 here is CSVVGFSSYNEQFF. In nucleotides, the CDR3 is TGCAGCGTTGTGGGATTTAGCTCCTACAATGAGCAGTTCTTC.

The rearrangement links TRBV20-1 to TRBJ1-2, with D tentatively TRBD1 (5 bases). V lost 3 bases and J 3 bases, leaving 8 bases between the germline ends. CDR3 size: 12 residues. Germline V gene data show CDR1 as DFQATT and CDR2 as SNEGSKA (reference sequence). CDR3 DNA sequence: TGCAGTGCTAGTAAAGGGGACTATGGCTACACCTTC. Translation gives CSASKGDYGYTF.

This clonotype appeared many times. The chain couples TRBV12-3 or TRBV12-4 to TRBJ2-2; TRBD2 matches at 9 bases. The CDR3 contains 18 residues. Trimming took 6 bases from V and 7 from J; bases not matched to a gene: 18. CDR3 sequence (DNA): TGTGCCAGCAGCCCGGGACTAGCTCAGGAAGGGCTTAACGGGGAGCTGTTTTTT. It codes for CASSPGLAQEGLNGELFF.

This clonotype occurred a few times. This chain links TRBV11-1 with TRBJ2-4, with 13 bases aligning to TRBD2. The CDR3 has 19 residues. Germline CDR1 is SGHAT and CDR2 is FQDESV (reference sequence). Trimming removed 5 bases from V and 1 base from J; junction bases left unmatched: 11. The CDR3 DNA follows: TGTGCCAGCAGCCCTCAGACTAGCGGGAGGCGGCTGGCCAAAAACATTCAGTACTTC. Translating gives CASSPQTSGRRLAKNIQYF.

The chain joins TRBV18 to TRBJ2-7; TRBD2 is a possible D gene (6 bases). CDR3 length: 18 amino acids. The germline V and J ends were trimmed by 0 bases and 2 bases, with 20 bases remaining between them. Germline V gene sequence: CDR1 KGHSH, CDR2 LQKENI. Written as DNA, the CDR3 is TGTGCCAGCTCACCACCACCTGGGGTGGAGGGGTTTCCCTACGAGCAGTACTTC. It codes for CASSPPPGVEGFPYEQYF.

This clonotype was counted a few times. This chain joins TRBV4-3 and TRBJ2-2, with D possibly matching TRBD1 (6 bases). This CDR3 spans 16 amino acids. Germline assignment: CDR1 LGHNA and CDR2 YSLEER. Trimming pared 2 bases from V and 3 bases from J, leaving 13 bases between. The CDR3 coding sequence is TGCGCCAGCAGCCAATTAGACAGGATGGACACCGGGGAGCTGTTTTTT. It is translated as CASSQLDRMDTGELFF.

This clonotype was recorded at least ten times. The gene calls are TRBV5-1 and TRBJ2-7; D uncertain. Germline CDR1 is SGHRS and CDR2 is YFSETQ. V shed 0 bases and J shed 0 bases, with 10 bases lying between them. The CDR3 is made up of 15 amino acids. The CDR3 DNA follows: TGCGCCAGCAGCTTGGTGGCGGCCAGCTCCTACGAGCAGTACTTC. Protein product: CASSLVAASSYEQYF.

Ten or more counts support this clonotype. The J gene is TRBJ2-3, the V gene TRBV29-1; D remains unclear. CDR1 SQVTM and CDR2 ANQGSEA come from the germline V gene. The V end lost 4 bases, the J end lost 2 bases, and 10 bases lay between the germline ends. The length of the CDR3 is 13 residues. CDR3 DNA: TGCAGCGTTGTAATCCCAGCCACAGATACGCAGTATTTT. Residues: CSVVIPATDTQYF.

This clonotype was counted a few times. The J gene is TRBJ1-2, the V gene TRBV27; tentative D call: TRBD1 (6 bases). This CDR3 comprises 14 residues. V dropped 11 bases and J dropped 8 bases, with 24 bases sitting between them. The germline V gene encodes CDR1 MNHEY and CDR2 SMNVEV (reference sequence). In nucleotides, the CDR3 is TGTGCCGGACCCGGAGGGGGGGAAGGTGGCGGCTACACCTTC. It codes for CAGPGGGEGGGYTF.

Many counts were recorded for this clonotype. The chain's CDR3 is CASSLSGTGTYGYTF. CDR3 DNA sequence: TGTGCCAGCAGTTTATCCGGGACAGGGACCTATGGCTACACCTTC. V usage is TRBV27 and J usage is TRBJ1-2; 9 bases are a match to TRBD1. Germline loops: CDR1 MNHEY, CDR2 SMNVEV (reference sequence). This CDR3 region has 15 residues. V was clipped by 0 bases and J by 4 bases; unmatched bases: 3.

This clonotype was seen at least ten times. The chain uses TRBV27 and TRBJ2-1, with 7 bases matching TRBD1. Germline V gene data show CDR1 as MNHEY and CDR2 as SMNVEV (reference sequence). This CDR3 comprises 14 residues. The V gene end was trimmed by 3 bases and the J gene end by 2 bases; junction bases not matched to a gene: 1. CDR3 amino acids: CASSFDRAYNEQFF. The CDR3, as DNA: TGTGCCAGCAGTTTCGACAGGGCCTACAATGAGCAGTTCTTC.

This clonotype was seen a handful of times. This chain uses TRBV10-3 with TRBJ2-5, with TRBD2 matching 10 bases. This CDR3 is 17 amino acids long. V lost 2 bases and J lost 5; bases outside the gene matches: 11. Looked up from germline, CDR1 is ENHRY and CDR2 is SYGVKD. CDR3 protein: CAISEGESGRVQETQYF. The CDR3 coding sequence is TGTGCCATCAGTGAGGGGGAGAGCGGGAGGGTCCAGGAGACCCAGTACTTC.

The chain is built from TRBV6-1 and TRBJ2-7, with 9 positions matching TRBD2. The CDR3 consists of 15 residues. V was pared by 3 bases and J by 9 bases, with 12 bases of the junction left unmatched. Germline V gene lookup returns CDR1 MNHNS and CDR2 SASEGT. CDR3 DNA: TGTGCCAGCAGTGATGGGCGGGGGGGATCCGAGTCGCAGTACTTC. Translated: CASSDGRGGSESQYF.

V usage is TRBV18 and J usage is TRBJ2-5; 11 bases line up with TRBD1. Germline V gene sequence: CDR1 KGHSH, CDR2 LQKENI. The trim removed 0 bases at V and 6 bases at J, leaving 6 bases unmatched. The CDR3 is 16 residues long. In DNA form, the CDR3 reads TGTGCCAGCTCACCACCAGGGACAGGGGGGACGAAGACCCAGTACTTC. Translation gives CASSPPGTGGTKTQYF. Variable domain in full (rest from reference TRBV18 and TRBJ2-5): NAGVMQNPRHLVRRRGQEARLRCSPMKGHSHVYWYRQLPEEGLKFMVYLQKENIIDESGMPKERFSAEFPKEGPSILRIQQVVRGDSAAYFCASSPPGTGGTKTQYFGPGTRLLVL.

This clonotype has only a few counts. This rearrangement joins TRBV6-1 to TRBJ2-3; TRBD2 agrees at 8 bases. The germline gives CDR1 MNHNS, CDR2 SASEGT. The CDR3 is 16 amino acids. V lost 11 bases, J lost 0 bases, and 13 bases stayed unmatched. CDR3 coding DNA: TGTGCCTCCGACCAACTAGCGGCCACTAGCACAGATACGCAGTATTTT. Translating gives CASDQLAATSTDTQYF.

This clonotype was seen many times. This chain connects TRBV29-1 to TRBJ2-2; D remains ambiguous. The germline V and J ends were trimmed by 7 bases and 4 bases, with 13 bases remaining between them. CDR1 and CDR2 from the germline V gene are SQVTM and ANQGSEA. The CDR3 loop spans 13 amino acids. In DNA form, the CDR3 reads TGCAGCGCCAATAACCGAACCACCGGGGAGCTGTTTTTT. This codes for CSANNRTTGELFF.

V usage is TRBV20-1 and J usage is TRBJ2-7; 9 positions match TRBD1. The CDR3 runs 15 residues. Trimming at V came to 2 bases and at J to 6 bases, leaving 11 bases not matched to a gene. In germline, CDR1 is DFQATT, CDR2 SNEGSKA (reference sequence). This CDR3 reads CSARQPPGQGGEQYF. DNA for the CDR3: TGCAGTGCTAGACAGCCCCCGGGACAGGGTGGCGAGCAGTACTTC.

Many counts were recorded for this clonotype. The J gene is TRBJ2-7, the V gene TRBV4-3; D remains unclear. The length of the CDR3 is 16 residues. Looked up from germline, CDR1 is LGHNA and CDR2 is YSLEER. The V end lost 0 bases, the J end lost 0 bases, and 12 bases lay between the germline ends. The CDR3 region has the DNA TGCGCCAGCAGCCAAGATGCCCCTAGAAGCTCCTACGAGCAGTACTTC. Translating gives CASSQDAPRSSYEQYF.

With respect to this clonotype: Compared with germline, one end of the junction differs, possibly owing to a read error. The CDR3 region has the DNA TGTGCCAGCAGCTTAGCGGGGGGCTCCTACAATGAGCACTTCTTC. This gives the protein CASSLAGGSYNEHFF. V gene TRBV7-6 combines with J gene TRBJ2-1; either TRBD1 or TRBD2 may fit D (6 bases each). Germline V lookup: CDR1 SGHVS, CDR2 FNYEAQ. This CDR3 has 15 residues.

This clonotype was counted only a few times. The V gene is TRBV12-3 or TRBV12-4, the J gene TRBJ2-3; D is undetermined. The V end lost 8 bases, the J end lost 4 bases, and 16 bases lay between the germline ends. This CDR3 spans 14 amino acids. DNA for the CDR3: TGTGCCAGCTCTTCTGAGCTCTCCCCAGATACGCAGTATTTT. This sequence encodes CASSSELSPDTQYF.

This clonotype turned up a few times. The rearrangement uses TRBV14 and TRBJ2-7, with 11 nucleotides matching TRBD2. The V and J ends lost 6 bases and 3 bases, in that order; junction bases with no gene match: 7. This CDR3 comprises 15 residues. CDR1 is SGHDN and CDR2 is FVKESK in the germline V gene. As DNA, the CDR3 is TGTGCCAGCAGAAAGACCGGGACTAGCGGCTACGAGCAGTACTTC. It specifies CASRKTGTSGYEQYF.